The 31 T cell receptor beta chains presented below share a single source sample, sequenced in a study of cytomegalovirus exposure and HLA in healthy donors (dated by TCRdb to about 2017). Libraries were constructed by the immunoSEQ multiplex PCR assay. A mixture of 60 forward primers for TCR Vbeta segments and 13 reverse primers for TCR Jbeta segments was used in the multiplex PCR. TCRdb holds this immuneACCESS table with in-frame rearrangements only. Some clones are missing; in checked studies, unresolved V genes explain under half, and the rest has no known cause. The sample table holds about 110,000 clones, of which more than 75% were seen once. The biggest ten clones account for around 5.8% of the sample. The sample consisted of PBMCs. Receptors were obtained from a woman in her forties or fifties in good health and CMV-seropositive.

V usage is TRBV11-2 and J usage is TRBJ1-1; tentatively, D is TRBD1 (6 bases). The ends were cut back, 1 base at V and 0 bases at J, with 12 bases in the middle. Per germline, CDR1 SGHAT and CDR2 FQNNGV. The CDR3 covers 16 residues. CDR3 DNA sequence: TGTGCCAGCAGCTTAGTTGCAGGGGCCCTGAACACTGAAGCTTTCTTT. Its translation is CASSLVAGALNTEAFF.

This clone has a handful of counts. The rearrangement uses TRBV19 and TRBJ1-1; the match to TRBD1 covers 7 bases. Germline assignment: CDR1 LNHDA and CDR2 SQIVND (reference sequence). There are 15 residues in the CDR3. V lost 6 bases to trimming and J lost 3 bases; unmatched junction nucleotides: 10. The CDR3 region is CASSRGDREYTEAFF. The CDR3 DNA reads TGTGCCAGTAGCCGAGGAGACAGGGAGTACACTGAAGCTTTCTTT.

The V gene is TRBV6-5, the J gene TRBJ1-2; no clear D gene. The CDR3 totals 13 residues. V gave up 2 bases and J gave up 8 bases, with 12 bases separating them. Per the germline V gene, CDR1 is MNHEY and CDR2 is SVGAGI. For the CDR3, the DNA is TGTGCCAGCAGTTACGGAAGAGAGAGGGGCTACACCTTC. Amino acids: CASSYGRERGYTF.

The chain carries TRBV5-1 and TRBJ1-2; 9 bases align to TRBD1. Looked up from germline, CDR1 is SGHRS and CDR2 is YFSETQ. The CDR3 has 16 amino acids. V was clipped by 4 bases and J by 8 bases; unmatched bases: 15. CDR3 nucleotide sequence: TGCGCCAGCAGCCCCGGGACAGGGCTTAGGGGGGCCGGCTACACCTTC. Residues: CASSPGTGLRGAGYTF.

The chain combines TRBV19 with TRBJ1-5, with D uncertain. Trimming shortened V by 3 bases and J by 1 base, and 7 bases separated the two germline ends. CDR3 length equals 14 residues. From germline, CDR1 is LNHDA and CDR2 SQIVND (reference sequence). The CDR3 region is CASSIFLSNQPQHF. The CDR3 DNA reads TGTGCCAGTAGTATTTTCTTGAGCAATCAGCCCCAGCATTTT.

This chain links TRBV28 with TRBJ2-4, with a weak D call TRBD2 (7 bases). V dropped 3 bases and J dropped 1 base, with 10 bases sitting between them. The CDR3 extends over 15 amino acids. Germline CDR1 reads MDHEN; CDR2 reads SYDVKM. This chain's CDR3 is CASSFAGAAKNIQYF. The CDR3 nucleotides read TGTGCCAGCAGTTTCGCGGGGGCGGCCAAAAACATTCAGTACTTC.

This chain connects TRBV28 to TRBJ1-1; 10 bases line up with TRBD1. The length of the CDR3 is 15 residues. V dropped 3 bases and J dropped 10; count of bases not matched to a gene: 11. The V gene's germline CDR1 is MDHEN and CDR2 SYDVKM. CDR3 amino acids: CASSLADRGRLGAFF. Here the CDR3 DNA reads TGTGCCAGCAGTTTGGCTGACAGGGGGCGGCTCGGAGCTTTCTTT.

This clone came up once. This rearrangement joins TRBV9 to TRBJ1-2; TRBD1 agrees at 9 bases. V dropped 0 bases and J dropped 3; count of bases not matched to a gene: 6. This CDR3 has 16 residues. Germline values: CDR1 SGDLS, CDR2 YYNGEE. In DNA form, the CDR3 reads TGTGCCAGCAGCGTAGTAGGGACAGGGAATTACTATGGCTACACCTTC. Translation: CASSVVGTGNYYGYTF.

A remark on this clone: This same CDR3 is encoded by further DNA sequences in the sample. V usage is TRBV5-1 and J usage is TRBJ2-3; D is unresolved. Trimming removed 2 bases from V and 0 bases from J, with 7 bases in between. Germline V gene lookup returns CDR1 SGHRS and CDR2 YFSETQ. This CDR3 has 14 residues. Here the CDR3 DNA reads TGCGCCAGCAGCTTCGGCGGTAGCACAGATACGCAGTATTTT. Its translation: CASSFGGSTDTQYF. Full variable domain (rest looked up from reference TRBV5-1 and TRBJ2-3): KAGVTQTPRYLIKTRGQQVTLSCSPISGHRSVSWYQQTPGQGLQFLFEYFSETQRNKGNFPGRFSGRQFSNSRSEMNVSTLELGDSALYLCASSFGGSTDTQYFGPGTRLTVL.

This clone occurred a few times. The gene calls are TRBV30 and TRBJ2-7; tentatively, D is TRBD1 (6 bases). Trimming removed 5 bases from V and 6 bases from J, with 11 bases in between. CDR1 GTSNPN and CDR2 SVGIG come from the germline V gene (reference sequence). This CDR3 has 11 residues. CDR3 sequence: CAWDAGVEQYF. CDR3 DNA sequence: TGTGCCTGGGACGCAGGGGTCGAGCAGTACTTC. Using reference TRBV30 and TRBJ2-7 for the parts outside the CDR3, the full variable domain is SQTIHQWPATLVQPVGSPLSLECTVEGTSNPNLYWYRQAAGRGLQLLFYSVGIGQISSEVPQNLSASRPQDRQFILSSKKLLLSDSGFYLCAWDAGVEQYFGPGTRLTVT.

The sample holds one count of this clone. J is TRBJ1-3 and V is TRBV15; no definite D call. V lost 0 bases to trimming and J lost 0 bases, with 9 bases between them. In germline, CDR1 is LNHNV, CDR2 YYDKDF (reference sequence). The length of the CDR3 is 16 residues. Here the CDR3 DNA reads TGTGCCACCAGCAGAGATCGGGTGGGCTCTGGAAACACCATATATTTT. This encodes CATSRDRVGSGNTIYF.

This sequence joins TRBV5-4 and TRBJ2-7; no reliable D call. V shed 3 bases and J shed 5 bases, with 9 bases lying between them. Per germline, CDR1 SGHNT and CDR2 YYREEE (reference sequence). There are 12 residues in the CDR3. The CDR3 bases are TGTGCCAGCAGCTACCTCGGAGACGAGCAGTACTTC. Protein sequence: CASSYLGDEQYF.

J is TRBJ1-2 and V is TRBV7-9; the D gene is possibly TRBD1 (5 bases). CDR3 length: 13 residues. Looked up from germline, CDR1 is SEHNR and CDR2 is FQNEAQ (reference sequence). V dropped 1 base and J dropped 2 bases, with 5 bases sitting between them. CDR3 DNA sequence: TGTGCCAGCAGCTTAGGGGGCAACTATGGCTACACCTTC. It encodes CASSLGGNYGYTF.

J is TRBJ1-2 and V is TRBV18; D gene unclear. The CDR3 has 12 residues. Looked up from germline, CDR1 is KGHSH and CDR2 is LQKENI. V lost 3 bases to trimming and J lost 3 bases, with 5 bases between them. The CDR3 loop reads CASSPADYGYTF. The CDR3 region has the DNA TGTGCCAGCTCACCCGCAGACTATGGCTACACCTTC. Drawing the rest from reference TRBV18 and TRBJ1-2, the complete variable domain is NAGVMQNPRHLVRRRGQEARLRCSPMKGHSHVYWYRQLPEEGLKFMVYLQKENIIDESGMPKERFSAEFPKEGPSILRIQQVVRGDSAAYFCASSPADYGYTFGSGTRLTVV.

The genes are TRBV2 and TRBJ1-6, with 7 nucleotides matching TRBD1. The length of the CDR3 is 15 residues. Germline values: CDR1 SNHLY, CDR2 FYNNEI. Trimming removed 7 bases from V and 0 bases from J; junction bases left unmatched: 3. CDR3 region: CASTRDSSYNSPLHF. As DNA, the CDR3 is TGTGCCAGCACCAGGGACAGCTCCTATAATTCACCCCTCCACTTT. Combining the CDR3 with reference TRBV2 and TRBJ1-6 gives the whole variable domain EPEVTQTPSHQVTQMGQEVILRCVPISNHLYFYWYRQILGQKVEFLVSFYNNEISEKSEIFDDQFSVERPDGSNFTLKIRSTKLEDSAMYFCASTRDSSYNSPLHFGNGTRLTVT.

The rearrangement links TRBV5-1 to TRBJ2-5; TRBD2 aligns across 9 bases. The closer fit of TRBJ2-7 to the DNA end suggests the J call may be wrong. Per germline, CDR1 SGHRS and CDR2 YFSETQ. The CDR3 has 16 residues. The chain's CDR3 is CASSLTSGGTGGEQYF. The CDR3 bases are TGCGCCAGCAGCTTGACGAGCGGGGGGACGGGAGGCGAGCAGTACTTC.

The chain carries TRBV28 and TRBJ1-2; 9 bases are shared with TRBD1. The CDR3 is 15 residues long. The V gene end was trimmed by 6 bases and the J gene end by 6 bases; junction bases not matched to a gene: 11. From germline, CDR1 is MDHEN and CDR2 SYDVKM. CDR3 bases: TGTGCCAGCAGGGGGACAGGGTTTTATTCGAATGGCTACACCTTC. This translates into CASRGTGFYSNGYTF.

The V call is TRBV28, the J call TRBJ1-4; D possibly corresponds to TRBD1 (6 bases). Germline V gene data show CDR1 as MDHEN and CDR2 as SYDVKM. This CDR3 has 14 amino acids. Trimming removed 7 bases at V and 4 bases at J, with 13 bases between. CDR3 protein: CASISGGHNEKLFF. The CDR3 coding sequence is TGTGCCAGCATCTCGGGGGGCCATAATGAAAAACTGTTTTTT.

This clone was picked up a small number of times. The V call is TRBV19, the J call TRBJ1-6, with 10 bases that match TRBD1. This CDR3 has 15 amino acids. The V and J ends lost 5 bases and 10 bases, in that order; junction bases with no gene match: 8. Germline V gene data show CDR1 as LNHDA and CDR2 as SQIVND (reference sequence). The chain's CDR3 is CASSPRTGGFSPLHF. The DNA for the CDR3 is TGTGCCAGTAGTCCTCGGACAGGGGGATTCTCACCCCTCCACTTT.

The chain has TRBV2 and TRBJ1-4; tentative D call: TRBD1 (5 bases). CDR3 length: 15 residues. V lost 6 bases, J lost 8 bases, and 19 bases lay in between. Germline V CDR1 and CDR2: SNHLY, FYNNEI. CDR3 nucleotides: TGTGCCAGCAGCCCTCAGGGAGGTGCGTGGGAAAAACTGTTTTTT. It encodes CASSPQGGAWEKLFF.

The chain has TRBV28 and TRBJ1-5, with D possibly matching TRBD1 (6 bases). Trimming took off 6 bases at V and 4 bases at J, with 16 bases between the two ends. This CDR3 contains 15 residues. Germline V gives CDR1 MDHEN, CDR2 SYDVKM. The CDR3: CASSLPTGYNQPQHF. CDR3 nucleotide sequence: TGTGCCAGCAGCCTCCCGACAGGATATAATCAGCCCCAGCATTTT.

This clone has only a few counts. The V gene is TRBV6-5, the J gene TRBJ1-2; 7 bases line up with TRBD1. V gave up 2 bases and J gave up 6 bases; unmatched junction bases: 3. The CDR3 length is 13 residues. CDR1 is MNHEY and CDR2 is SVGAGI in the germline V gene. CDR3 sequence (DNA): TGTGCCAGCAGTTACCTCACAGGGGATGGCTACACCTTC. Its translation: CASSYLTGDGYTF.

This chain connects TRBV21-1 to TRBJ1-3. TRBV21-1 is a pseudogene locus. The CDR3 length is 14 residues. CDR3 nucleotides: TGTGCCAGCAGCAAAGATACGGCTGGAAACACCATATATTTT. Translated: CASSKDTAGNTIYF.

The rearrangement uses TRBV9 and TRBJ2-3, with 8 bases lining up with TRBD2. Germline CDR1 and CDR2: SGDLS and YYNGEE. The V and J ends lost 4 bases and 5 bases, in that order; junction bases with no gene match: 12. CDR3 size: 16 residues. For the CDR3, the DNA is TGTGCCAGCAGCTTTCTACCGGGGGGGATAGAAGATACGCAGTATTTT. Its protein product is CASSFLPGGIEDTQYF.

The V call is TRBV9, the J call TRBJ2-3; 8 bases match TRBD2. Trimming at V came to 1 base and at J to 1 base, leaving 2 bases not matched to a gene. This CDR3 contains 15 residues. The germline V gene has CDR1 SGDLS and CDR2 YYNGEE. The CDR3 is CASSVLAGRTDTQYF. CDR3 coding DNA: TGTGCCAGCAGCGTACTAGCGGGTCGCACAGATACGCAGTATTTT.

This clone was counted a few times. The genes are TRBV5-6 and TRBJ1-1, with D perhaps TRBD1 (5 bases). Germline lookup yields CDR1 SGHDT and CDR2 YYEEEE. The V and J ends lost 3 bases and 3 bases respectively, with 15 bases between them. CDR3 length: 15 residues. The CDR3 here is CASSYSGVGDTEAFF. The CDR3 DNA follows: TGTGCCAGCAGCTACTCGGGGGTGGGAGACACTGAAGCTTTCTTT.

A remark on this clone: The same CDR3 arises from other DNA sequences in this sample as well. The V gene is TRBV7-2, the J gene TRBJ2-7; D is unresolved. The CDR3 is 11 residues long. CDR1 is SGHTA, CDR2 FQGNSA, per germline. Trimming shortened V by 5 bases and J by 1 base, and 3 bases separated the two germline ends. The CDR3 loop reads CASSPSYEQYF. The CDR3 DNA is TGTGCCAGCAGCCCTTCCTACGAGCAGTACTTC. The full variable domain, in which reference TRBV7-2 and TRBJ2-7 provide the parts outside the CDR3, is GAGVSQSPSNKVTEKGKDVELRCDPISGHTALYWYRQSLGQGLEFLIYFQGNSAPDKSGLPSDRFSAERTGGSVSTLTIQRTQQEDSAVYLCASSPSYEQYFGPGTRLTVT.

This clone was seen a handful of times. The V gene is TRBV7-2, the J gene TRBJ2-1, with D maybe TRBD1 (6 bases). CDR3 size: 16 residues. Trimming took off 1 base at V and 5 bases at J, with 15 bases between the two ends. Germline CDR1 SGHTA, CDR2 FQGNSA. CDR3 DNA sequence: TGTGCCAGCAGCTTAGTTTTGCAGGGGTTTAACAATGAGCAGTTCTTC. It encodes CASSLVLQGFNNEQFF. Using reference TRBV7-2 and TRBJ2-1 for the parts outside the CDR3, the full variable domain is GAGVSQSPSNKVTEKGKDVELRCDPISGHTALYWYRQSLGQGLEFLIYFQGNSAPDKSGLPSDRFSAERTGGSVSTLTIQRTQQEDSAVYLCASSLVLQGFNNEQFFGPGTRLTVL.

This clone was observed a single time. V gene TRBV18 combines with J gene TRBJ2-5; D remains ambiguous. V was trimmed by 4 bases and J by 0 bases, leaving 6 bases between them. The germline gives CDR1 KGHSH, CDR2 LQKENI. This CDR3 is built from 13 residues. The CDR3 protein is CASSQRDQETQYF. DNA of the CDR3: TGTGCCAGCTCACAACGGGACCAAGAGACCCAGTACTTC. The whole variable domain, remainder taken from reference TRBV18 and TRBJ2-5, is NAGVMQNPRHLVRRRGQEARLRCSPMKGHSHVYWYRQLPEEGLKFMVYLQKENIIDESGMPKERFSAEFPKEGPSILRIQQVVRGDSAAYFCASSQRDQETQYFGPGTRLLVL.

This sequence joins TRBV28 and TRBJ1-2; 8 bases match TRBD1. The CDR3 contains 12 residues. V was pared by 6 bases and J by 6 bases, with 3 bases of the junction left unmatched. Looked up from germline, CDR1 is MDHEN and CDR2 is SYDVKM. The CDR3 reads CASRQDRDGYTF. In DNA, the CDR3 is TGTGCCAGCAGACAGGACAGGGATGGCTACACCTTC.

V gene TRBV30 combines with J gene TRBJ1-4, with a tentative D call TRBD1 (5 bases). The CDR3 spans 14 residues. The V end was cut by 4 bases, the J end by 8 bases, with 17 bases between. Germline V gives CDR1 GTSNPN, CDR2 SVGIG (reference sequence). CDR3: CAWNMGGIGEKLFF. CDR3 coding DNA: TGTGCCTGGAATATGGGGGGGATAGGAGAAAAACTGTTTTTT. Complete variable domain (other parts from reference TRBV30 and TRBJ1-4): SQTIHQWPATLVQPVGSPLSLECTVEGTSNPNLYWYRQAAGRGLQLLFYSVGIGQISSEVPQNLSASRPQDRQFILSSKKLLLSDSGFYLCAWNMGGIGEKLFFGSGTQLSVL.